Listed below are T cell receptor beta chains from one sample, sequenced in a study of vaccination effects on CD4 cells after COVID-19. Repertoires were generated with immunoSEQ multiplex PCR, while TCRdb's copy carries only in-frame clones and drops some. The sample carries approximately 61,000 clones, around 78% recorded once. These receptors are not linked to any known antigen. This material consisted of CD4+ T cells from PBMCs cultured with HCoV-229E spike peptides, taken after COVID-19 vaccination. Receptor source: a human donor who received a COVID-19 vaccine. The CDR3 runs from the conserved cysteine through the conserved F or W. Each record gives: clone size, J gene, D gene, V gene, CDR3 protein, CDR3 DNA. The D gene is left open where the match is weak. The size field is filled for only some rows; it gives once, few, many or a size class.

clone_size: few; j_call: TRBJ2-5; d_call: NA; v_call: TRBV7-8; cdr3_aa: CASRVGGRETQYF; cdr3_nt: TGTGCCAGCCGCGTGGGGGGGCGAGAGACCCAGTACTTC
clone_size: NA; j_call: TRBJ1-1; d_call: NA; v_call: TRBV7-8; cdr3_aa: CASSLDWYTEAFF; cdr3_nt: TGTGCCAGCAGCTTAGACTGGTACACTGAAGCTTTCTTT
clone_size: NA; j_call: TRBJ2-3; d_call: NA; v_call: TRBV4-1; cdr3_aa: CASSQRHPSLTDTQYF; cdr3_nt: TGCGCCAGCAGCCAACGGCACCCTTCACTCACAGATACGCAGTATTTT
clone_size: NA; j_call: TRBJ2-3; d_call: NA; v_call: TRBV6-2/TRBV6-3; cdr3_aa: CASSYAGVTTDTQYF; cdr3_nt: TGTGCCAGCAGTTACGCCGGGGTGACCACAGATACGCAGTATTTT
clone_size: NA; j_call: TRBJ1-4; d_call: TRBD1; v_call: TRBV5-1; cdr3_aa: CASSLGSGGRSNEKLFF; cdr3_nt: TGCGCCAGCAGCTTAGGGTCAGGGGGCAGGAGTAATGAAAAACTGTTTTTT
clone_size: NA; j_call: TRBJ2-1; d_call: TRBD2; v_call: TRBV7-7; cdr3_aa: CASSLNSGGFNEQFF; cdr3_nt: TGTGCCAGCAGCTTAAATAGCGGGGGATTCAATGAGCAGTTCTTC
clone_size: NA; j_call: TRBJ1-1; d_call: NA; v_call: TRBV9; cdr3_aa: CASSVAPNTEAFF; cdr3_nt: TGTGCCAGCAGCGTAGCCCCGAACACTGAAGCTTTCTTT
clone_size: NA; j_call: TRBJ2-1; d_call: NA; v_call: TRBV7-8; cdr3_aa: CASSLVGGPSYNEQFF; cdr3_nt: TGTGCCAGCAGCTTAGTCGGGGGGCCGTCCTACAATGAGCAGTTCTTC
clone_size: NA; j_call: TRBJ2-2; d_call: NA; v_call: TRBV4-2; cdr3_aa: CASRVTTDTGELFF; cdr3_nt: TGTGCCAGCCGAGTTACCACAGACACCGGGGAGCTGTTTTTT
clone_size: NA; j_call: TRBJ2-5; d_call: NA; v_call: TRBV5-4; cdr3_aa: CASSFAGGETQYF; cdr3_nt: TGTGCCAGCAGCTTCGCAGGGGGGGAGACCCAGTACTTC
clone_size: NA; j_call: TRBJ1-5; d_call: NA; v_call: TRBV12-3/TRBV12-4; cdr3_aa: CASSPGQQPQHF; cdr3_nt: TGTGCCAGCAGTCCAGGCCAGCAGCCCCAGCATTTT
clone_size: NA; j_call: TRBJ2-3; d_call: NA; v_call: TRBV7-2; cdr3_aa: CASSTISTGQRGDTQYF; cdr3_nt: TGTGCCAGCAGCACAATCTCGACAGGCCAGCGGGGAGATACGCAGTATTTT
clone_size: NA; j_call: TRBJ1-2; d_call: NA; v_call: TRBV4-2; cdr3_aa: CASSRGFDGPDTSYGYTF; cdr3_nt: TGTGCCAGCAGCCGAGGTTTCGACGGACCAGACACAAGCTATGGCTACACCTTC
clone_size: few; j_call: TRBJ2-2; d_call: TRBD1; v_call: TRBV18; cdr3_aa: CASWDGTGVTGELFF; cdr3_nt: TGTGCCAGCTGGGACGGGACAGGGGTCACCGGGGAGCTGTTTTTT
clone_size: NA; j_call: TRBJ2-4; d_call: TRBD2; v_call: TRBV28; cdr3_aa: CASGTSWRAKNIQYF; cdr3_nt: TGTGCCAGTGGGACTAGCTGGCGAGCCAAAAACATTCAGTACTTC
clone_size: NA; j_call: TRBJ1-3; d_call: NA; v_call: TRBV5-1; cdr3_aa: CASSLGVAGNTIYF; cdr3_nt: TGCGCCAGCAGCTTGGGAGTCGCGGGAAACACCATATATTTT
clone_size: NA; j_call: TRBJ1-5; d_call: NA; v_call: TRBV27; cdr3_aa: CASGAKGGNQPQHF; cdr3_nt: TGTGCCAGCGGCGCCAAGGGTGGCAATCAGCCCCAGCATTTT
clone_size: NA; j_call: TRBJ1-1; d_call: NA; v_call: TRBV19; cdr3_aa: CASSIERAGTEAFF; cdr3_nt: TGTGCCAGTAGTATTGAACGGGCCGGCACTGAAGCTTTCTTT
clone_size: NA; j_call: TRBJ1-3; d_call: NA; v_call: TRBV24-1; cdr3_aa: CATSRTSGGARGNTIYF; cdr3_nt: TGTGCCACCAGTAGAACCTCGGGGGGGGCACGTGGAAACACCATATATTTT
clone_size: NA; j_call: TRBJ2-4; d_call: NA; v_call: TRBV7-8; cdr3_aa: CASSLRLGPQIQYF; cdr3_nt: TGTGCCAGCAGCCTACGTTTGGGCCCCCAAATTCAGTACTTC
clone_size: NA; j_call: TRBJ1-2; d_call: NA; v_call: TRBV6-5; cdr3_aa: CASRRASNYGYTF; cdr3_nt: TGTGCCAGCCGAAGGGCCTCTAACTATGGCTACACCTTC
clone_size: NA; j_call: TRBJ2-5; d_call: NA; v_call: TRBV2; cdr3_aa: CASVRDGQETQYF; cdr3_nt: TGTGCCAGCGTCCGAGACGGCCAAGAGACCCAGTACTTC
clone_size: NA; j_call: TRBJ2-3; d_call: NA; v_call: TRBV5-4; cdr3_aa: CASSLGGPGSDTQYF; cdr3_nt: TGTGCCAGCAGCTTGGGGGGCCCAGGATCCGATACGCAGTATTTT
clone_size: NA; j_call: TRBJ1-2; d_call: NA; v_call: TRBV6-4; cdr3_aa: CASSAETGNYGYTF; cdr3_nt: TGTGCCAGCAGTGCCGAGACGGGCAACTATGGCTACACCTTC
clone_size: NA; j_call: TRBJ1-3; d_call: NA; v_call: TRBV5-1; cdr3_aa: CASSLVTIYF; cdr3_nt: TGCGCCAGCAGCTTAGTAACCATATATTTT
clone_size: NA; j_call: TRBJ1-2; d_call: NA; v_call: TRBV19; cdr3_aa: CASTYGPSNYGYTF; cdr3_nt: TGTGCCAGTACTTATGGTCCCTCTAACTATGGCTACACCTTC
clone_size: NA; j_call: TRBJ2-1; d_call: NA; v_call: TRBV5-1; cdr3_aa: CASSPEQSEQFF; cdr3_nt: TGCGCCAGCAGCCCAGAACAGAGTGAGCAGTTCTTC
clone_size: NA; j_call: TRBJ2-2; d_call: NA; v_call: TRBV7-3; cdr3_aa: CASSLDAVGVWTGELFF; cdr3_nt: TGTGCCAGCAGCTTAGATGCGGTAGGGGTATGGACCGGGGAGCTGTTTTTT
clone_size: few; j_call: TRBJ1-6; d_call: NA; v_call: TRBV30; cdr3_aa: CAWSVEGYSSPLHF; cdr3_nt: TGTGCCTGGAGTGTAGAAGGATACAGTTCACCCCTCCACTTT
clone_size: NA; j_call: TRBJ2-2; d_call: TRBD1; v_call: TRBV9; cdr3_aa: CASSGTTGLTNTGELFF; cdr3_nt: TGTGCCAGCAGCGGGACGACAGGGCTAACGAACACCGGGGAGCTGTTTTTT
clone_size: NA; j_call: TRBJ2-5; d_call: NA; v_call: TRBV2; cdr3_aa: CASSGQQETQYF; cdr3_nt: TGTGCCAGCAGTGGACAGCAAGAGACCCAGTACTTC
clone_size: NA; j_call: TRBJ1-2; d_call: NA; v_call: TRBV5-6; cdr3_aa: CASSLVGFPTSGYTF; cdr3_nt: TGTGCCAGCAGCTTGGTGGGGTTTCCCACGTCTGGCTACACCTTC
clone_size: once; j_call: TRBJ2-5; d_call: NA; v_call: TRBV30; cdr3_aa: CAWRDPAGVGTQYF; cdr3_nt: TGTGCCTGGAGAGACCCCGCCGGTGTTGGGACCCAGTACTTC
clone_size: few; j_call: TRBJ1-5; d_call: NA; v_call: TRBV5-1; cdr3_aa: CASSLDSLGQPQHF; cdr3_nt: TGCGCCAGCAGCTTGGATTCCCTCGGGCAGCCCCAGCATTTT
clone_size: NA; j_call: TRBJ2-5; d_call: TRBD2; v_call: TRBV4-3; cdr3_aa: CASSQDRTSGAIQETQYF; cdr3_nt: TGCGCCAGCAGCCAAGATCGGACTAGCGGGGCCATACAAGAGACCCAGTACTTC
clone_size: few; j_call: TRBJ1-6; d_call: NA; v_call: TRBV5-6; cdr3_aa: CASSSLKDGDSPLHF; cdr3_nt: TGTGCCAGCAGCTCTCTCAAAGACGGAGATTCACCCCTCCACTTT
clone_size: NA; j_call: TRBJ1-1; d_call: TRBD1; v_call: TRBV6-5; cdr3_aa: CASTGDSTEAFF; cdr3_nt: TGTGCCAGCACCGGGGACAGCACTGAAGCTTTCTTT
clone_size: NA; j_call: TRBJ2-3; d_call: NA; v_call: TRBV28; cdr3_aa: CASSFSGRGYTQYF; cdr3_nt: TGTGCCAGCAGTTTCTCGGGCCGGGGATATACGCAGTATTTT
clone_size: NA; j_call: TRBJ1-3; d_call: NA; v_call: TRBV6-6; cdr3_aa: CASRPLGGSGNTIYF; cdr3_nt: TGTGCCAGCAGACCACTGGGGGGCTCTGGAAACACCATATATTTT
clone_size: NA; j_call: TRBJ2-2; d_call: TRBD2; v_call: TRBV7-8; cdr3_aa: CASSLVRRGLGTGELFF; cdr3_nt: TGTGCCAGCAGCTTAGTACGGCGGGGGTTAGGCACCGGGGAGCTGTTTTTT
clone_size: NA; j_call: TRBJ1-1; d_call: TRBD1; v_call: TRBV19; cdr3_aa: CASSGRRTGQNRLGAEAFF; cdr3_nt: TGTGCCAGTAGCGGCCGTCGGACAGGGCAAAACCGCTTAGGAGCTGAAGCTTTCTTT
clone_size: once; j_call: TRBJ2-3; d_call: TRBD2; v_call: TRBV6-1; cdr3_aa: CASSEPSGGTSTDTQYF; cdr3_nt: TGTGCCAGCAGTGAACCTAGCGGGGGAACTAGCACAGATACGCAGTATTTT
clone_size: NA; j_call: TRBJ2-1; d_call: NA; v_call: TRBV7-9; cdr3_aa: CASSLASGGNEQFF; cdr3_nt: TGTGCCAGCAGCTTAGCGTCTGGGGGGAATGAGCAGTTCTTC